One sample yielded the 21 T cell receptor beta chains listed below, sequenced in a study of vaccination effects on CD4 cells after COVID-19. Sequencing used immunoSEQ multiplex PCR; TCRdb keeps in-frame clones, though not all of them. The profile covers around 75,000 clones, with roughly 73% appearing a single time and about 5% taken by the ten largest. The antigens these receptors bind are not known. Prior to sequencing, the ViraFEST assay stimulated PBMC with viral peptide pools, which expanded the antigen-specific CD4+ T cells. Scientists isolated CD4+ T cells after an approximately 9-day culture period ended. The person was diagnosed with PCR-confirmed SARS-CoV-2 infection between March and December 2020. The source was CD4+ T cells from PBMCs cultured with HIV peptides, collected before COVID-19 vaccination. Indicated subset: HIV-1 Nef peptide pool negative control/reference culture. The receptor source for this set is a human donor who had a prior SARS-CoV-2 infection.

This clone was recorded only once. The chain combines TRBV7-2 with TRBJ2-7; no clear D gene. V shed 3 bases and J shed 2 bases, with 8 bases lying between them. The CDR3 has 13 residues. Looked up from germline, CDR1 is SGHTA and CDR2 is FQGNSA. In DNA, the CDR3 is TGTGCCAGCAGCTTTAACAGTCCCTACGAGCAGTACTTC. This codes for CASSFNSPYEQYF.

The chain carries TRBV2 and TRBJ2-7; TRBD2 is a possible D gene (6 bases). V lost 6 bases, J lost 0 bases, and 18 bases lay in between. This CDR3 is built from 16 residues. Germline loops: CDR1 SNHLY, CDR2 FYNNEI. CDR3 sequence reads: CASRMGLAAYSYEQYF. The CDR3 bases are TGTGCCAGCAGGATGGGACTCGCGGCATACTCCTACGAGCAGTACTTC.

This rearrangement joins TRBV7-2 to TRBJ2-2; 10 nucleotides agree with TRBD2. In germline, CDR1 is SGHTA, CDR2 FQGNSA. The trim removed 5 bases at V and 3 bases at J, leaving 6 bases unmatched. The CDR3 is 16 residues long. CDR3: CASSTQSGRDTGELFF. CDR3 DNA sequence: TGTGCCAGCAGCACCCAAAGCGGGAGGGACACCGGGGAGCTGTTTTTT.

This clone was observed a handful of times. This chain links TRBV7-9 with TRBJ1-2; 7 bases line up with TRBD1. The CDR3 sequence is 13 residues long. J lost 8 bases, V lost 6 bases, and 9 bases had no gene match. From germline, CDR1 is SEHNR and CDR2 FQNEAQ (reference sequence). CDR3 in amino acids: CASSYRGEGGYTF. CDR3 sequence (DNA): TGTGCCAGCAGTTACAGGGGAGAAGGAGGCTACACCTTC.

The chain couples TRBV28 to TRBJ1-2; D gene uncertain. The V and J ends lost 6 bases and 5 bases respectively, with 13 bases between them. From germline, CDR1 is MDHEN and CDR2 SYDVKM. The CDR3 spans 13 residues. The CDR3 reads CASSNPATYGYTF. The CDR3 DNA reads TGTGCCAGCAGCAACCCAGCCACATATGGCTACACCTTC.

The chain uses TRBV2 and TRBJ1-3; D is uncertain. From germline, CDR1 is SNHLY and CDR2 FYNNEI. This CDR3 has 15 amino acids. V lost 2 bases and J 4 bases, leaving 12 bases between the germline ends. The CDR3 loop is CASSEFGLRGNTIYF. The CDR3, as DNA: TGTGCCAGCAGTGAATTCGGGTTAAGGGGAAACACCATATATTTT.

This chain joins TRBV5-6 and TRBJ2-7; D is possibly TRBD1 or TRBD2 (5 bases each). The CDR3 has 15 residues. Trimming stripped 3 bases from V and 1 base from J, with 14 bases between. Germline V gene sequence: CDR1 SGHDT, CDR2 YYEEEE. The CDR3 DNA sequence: TGTGCCAGCAGCTCTAATCCGGGACGGTCCTACGAGCAGTACTTC. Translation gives CASSSNPGRSYEQYF.

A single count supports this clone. This CDR3 reads CASSPLGTGVTEAFF. In nucleotides, the CDR3 is TGTGCCAGCTCACCATTGGGGACAGGGGTCACTGAAGCTTTCTTT. The chain links TRBV18 to TRBJ1-1; 10 bases fit TRBD1. The germline CDR1 and CDR2 sequences are KGHSH and LQKENI. V shed 2 bases and J 4 bases; nucleotides not matched to a gene: 4. The CDR3 consists of 15 residues.

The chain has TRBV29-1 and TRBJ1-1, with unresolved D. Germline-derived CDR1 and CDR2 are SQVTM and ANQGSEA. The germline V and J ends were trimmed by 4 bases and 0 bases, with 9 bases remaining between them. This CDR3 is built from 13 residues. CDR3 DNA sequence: TGCAGCGTTGTGCGGGAAATGAACACTGAAGCTTTCTTT. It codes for CSVVREMNTEAFF.

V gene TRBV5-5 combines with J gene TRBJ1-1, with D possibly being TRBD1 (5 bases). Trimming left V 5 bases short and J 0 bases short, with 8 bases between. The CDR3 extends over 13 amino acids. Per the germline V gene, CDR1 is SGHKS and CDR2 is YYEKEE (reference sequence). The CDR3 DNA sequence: TGTGCCAGCAGGGCGACAGTGAACACTGAAGCTTTCTTT. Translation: CASRATVNTEAFF.

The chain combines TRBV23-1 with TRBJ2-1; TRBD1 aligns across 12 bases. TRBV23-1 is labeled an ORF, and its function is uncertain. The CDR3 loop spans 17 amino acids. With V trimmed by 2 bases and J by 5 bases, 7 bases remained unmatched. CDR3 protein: CASSQTGQGAIDNEQFF. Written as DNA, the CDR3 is TGCGCCAGCAGTCAAACGGGACAGGGGGCTATCGACAATGAGCAGTTCTTC.

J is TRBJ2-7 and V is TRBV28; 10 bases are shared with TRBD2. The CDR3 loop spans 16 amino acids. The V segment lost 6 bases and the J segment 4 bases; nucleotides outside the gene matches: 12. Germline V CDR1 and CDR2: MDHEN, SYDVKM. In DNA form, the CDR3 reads TGTGCCAGCAGCCCCGGGACTAGCGCTCAGAGATACGAGCAGTACTTC. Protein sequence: CASSPGTSAQRYEQYF.

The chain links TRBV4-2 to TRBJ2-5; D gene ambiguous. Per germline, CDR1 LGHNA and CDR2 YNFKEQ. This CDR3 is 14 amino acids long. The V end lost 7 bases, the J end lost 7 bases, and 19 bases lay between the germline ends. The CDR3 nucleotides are TGTGCCAGCAAAAAAGACTCCTTGGTGGGGACCCAGTACTTC. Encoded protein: CASKKDSLVGTQYF.

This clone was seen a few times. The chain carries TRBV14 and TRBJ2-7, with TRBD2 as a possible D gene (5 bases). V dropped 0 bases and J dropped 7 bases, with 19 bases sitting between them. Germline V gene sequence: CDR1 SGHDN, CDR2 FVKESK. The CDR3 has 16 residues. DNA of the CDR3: TGTGCCAGCAGCCAAGAAATCGGGGTCGCCCGCTGGGAGCAGTACTTC. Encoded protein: CASSQEIGVARWEQYF.

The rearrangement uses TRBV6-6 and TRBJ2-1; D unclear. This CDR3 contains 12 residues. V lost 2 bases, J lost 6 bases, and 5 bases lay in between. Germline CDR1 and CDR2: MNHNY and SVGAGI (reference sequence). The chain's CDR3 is CASSYVANEQFF. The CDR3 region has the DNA TGTGCCAGCAGTTACGTGGCCAATGAGCAGTTCTTC.

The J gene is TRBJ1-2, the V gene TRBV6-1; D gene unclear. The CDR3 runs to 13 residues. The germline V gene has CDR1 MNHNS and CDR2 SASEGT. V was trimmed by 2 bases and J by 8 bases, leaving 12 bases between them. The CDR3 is CASSETLAVGYTF. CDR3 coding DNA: TGTGCCAGCAGTGAAACCCTCGCGGTGGGCTACACCTTC.

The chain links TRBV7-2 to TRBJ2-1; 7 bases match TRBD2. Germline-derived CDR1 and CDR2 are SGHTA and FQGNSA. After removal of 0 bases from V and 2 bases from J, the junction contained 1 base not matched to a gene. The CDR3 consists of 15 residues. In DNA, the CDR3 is TGTGCCAGCAGCTTAGCGGGAGGGACCTACAATGAGCAGTTCTTC. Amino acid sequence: CASSLAGGTYNEQFF.

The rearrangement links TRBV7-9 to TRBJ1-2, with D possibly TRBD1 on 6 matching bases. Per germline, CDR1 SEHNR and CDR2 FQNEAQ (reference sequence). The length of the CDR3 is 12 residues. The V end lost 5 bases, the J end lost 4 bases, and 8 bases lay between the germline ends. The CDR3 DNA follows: TGTGCCAGCAGCGTACAGGGCTATGGCTACACCTTC. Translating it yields CASSVQGYGYTF.

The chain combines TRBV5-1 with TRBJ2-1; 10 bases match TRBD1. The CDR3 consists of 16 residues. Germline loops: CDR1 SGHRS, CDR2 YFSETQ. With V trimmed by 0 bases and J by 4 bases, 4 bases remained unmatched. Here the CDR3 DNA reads TGCGCCAGCAGCTTGGTAGCGGGACAGGGGTACAATGAGCAGTTCTTC. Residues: CASSLVAGQGYNEQFF.

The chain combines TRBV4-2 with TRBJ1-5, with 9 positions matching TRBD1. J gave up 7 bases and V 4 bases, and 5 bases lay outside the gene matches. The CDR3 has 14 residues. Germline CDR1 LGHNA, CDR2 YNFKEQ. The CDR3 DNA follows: TGTGCCAGCAGCCCTGGGACAGGGAACCAGCCCCAGCATTTT. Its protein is CASSPGTGNQPQHF.

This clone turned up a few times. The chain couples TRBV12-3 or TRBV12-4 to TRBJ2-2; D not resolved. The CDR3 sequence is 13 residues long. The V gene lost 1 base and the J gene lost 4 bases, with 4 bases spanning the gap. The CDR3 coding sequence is TGTGCCAGCAGTTTAGGTGGCACCGGGGAGCTGTTTTTT. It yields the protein CASSLGGTGELFF.